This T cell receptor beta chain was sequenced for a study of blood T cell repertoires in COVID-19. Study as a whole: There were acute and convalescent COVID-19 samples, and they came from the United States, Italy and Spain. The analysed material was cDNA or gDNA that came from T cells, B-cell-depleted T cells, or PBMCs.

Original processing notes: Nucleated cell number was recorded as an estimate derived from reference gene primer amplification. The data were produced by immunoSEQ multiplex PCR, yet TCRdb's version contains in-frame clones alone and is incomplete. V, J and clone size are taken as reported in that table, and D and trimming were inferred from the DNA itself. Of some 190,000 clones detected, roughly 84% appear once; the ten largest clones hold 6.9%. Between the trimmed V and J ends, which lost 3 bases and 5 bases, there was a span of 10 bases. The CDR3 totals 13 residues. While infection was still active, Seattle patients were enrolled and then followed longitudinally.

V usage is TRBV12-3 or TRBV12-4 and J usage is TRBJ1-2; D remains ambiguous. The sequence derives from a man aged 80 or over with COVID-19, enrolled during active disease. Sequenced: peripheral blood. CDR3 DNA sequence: TGTGCCAGCAGTTTCCTTTCCACATATGGCTACACCTTC. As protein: CASSFLSTYGYTF.